These 20 T cell receptor beta chains share one sample of origin, sequenced in a study of T-cell reconstitution after alpha-beta-depleted transplantation in children. As it was prepared, the TCRbeta library received unique molecular identifiers. In TCRdb, the PCR reads were re-called with MiXCR into one record per CDR3 protein. The profile shows hundreds of thousands of distinct CDR3 sequences, 10% to 15% of them singletons. The specimen comprised PBMCs, mostly from graft donor cells, sampled 360 days after TCRalphabeta/CD19-depleted stem cell transplant. All receptors come from a male patient younger than 18 who had a stem cell transplant for acute myeloid leukemia, so the T cells may come from the graft donor.

The CDR3 bases are TGCAGTGCTAGGAGCGGGAGAGGCCTGGAGACCCAGTACTTC. As protein: CSARSGRGLETQYF. V gene TRBV20-1 combines with J gene TRBJ2-5; TRBD2 matches 8 bases. The CDR3 loop spans 14 amino acids. The germline CDR1 and CDR2 sequences are DFQATT and SNEGSKA (reference sequence). The trim removed 3 bases at V and 5 bases at J, leaving 8 bases unmatched.

The table lists this clonotype with a few counts. The chain joins TRBV12-3 or TRBV12-4 to TRBJ2-1, with TRBD2 as a possible D gene (5 bases). V lost 7 bases and J lost 6, with 13 bases in between. The CDR3 consists of 13 residues. DNA of the CDR3: TGTGCCAGCAACCCCCCAGGAGGCAATGAGCAGTTCTTC. Protein sequence: CASNPPGGNEQFF.

This clonotype was detected many times. The CDR3: CASSRAGGSYEQYF. The DNA for the CDR3 is TGTGCCAGCAGCCGGGCGGGAGGTAGCTACGAGCAGTACTTC. This rearrangement joins TRBV7-2 to TRBJ2-7, with TRBD2 matching over 8 bases. The CDR3 covers 14 residues. With V trimmed by 5 bases and J by 3 bases, 6 bases remained unmatched. The germline V gene encodes CDR1 SGHTA and CDR2 FQGNSA.

This clonotype was detected ten times or more. V gene TRBV6-2 or TRBV6-3 combines with J gene TRBJ2-4; D may be TRBD1 (5 bases). This CDR3 has 14 residues. Germline CDR1 is MNHEY and CDR2 is SVGEGT. Trimming removed 2 bases from V and 14 bases from J, with 19 bases in between. CDR3 in DNA: TGTGCCAGCAGTTACGGGGCTTACTCGGGCCAGGAGTACTTC. Translation gives CASSYGAYSGQEYF.

There are many counts of this clonotype. The V and J genes are TRBV6-1 and TRBJ2-3; D is uncertain. Germline V gene lookup returns CDR1 MNHNS and CDR2 SASEGT. The CDR3 contains 13 residues. Trimming took 5 bases from V and 3 from J, leaving 9 bases between them. CDR3 region: CASSRIMTDTQYF. The CDR3 nucleotides are TGTGCCAGCAGTCGTATTATGACAGATACGCAGTATTTT.

This clonotype has only a few counts. The chain carries TRBV6-2 or TRBV6-3 and TRBJ2-1; TRBD2 matches 7 bases. The CDR3 has 14 residues. From germline, CDR1 is MNHEY and CDR2 SVGEGT. Here the CDR3 reads CAGGSPSSYNEQFF. DNA for the CDR3: TGTGCGGGCGGGAGCCCCAGCTCCTACAATGAGCAGTTCTTC.

This clonotype appeared a few times. The genes are TRBV12-3 or TRBV12-4 and TRBJ2-7, with a possible D match to TRBD2 (6 bases). There are 13 residues in the CDR3. Between the trimmed V and J ends, which lost 5 bases and 5 bases, there was a span of 13 bases. The CDR3 protein is CASSPQGGNEQYF. CDR3 nucleotide sequence: TGTGCCAGCAGTCCCCAAGGAGGGAACGAGCAGTACTTC.

About this clonotype itself: Germline and junction disagree at one end, which may indicate a read error. This chain connects TRBV3-1 to TRBJ2-5; D gene ambiguous. The V gene's germline CDR1 is LGHDT and CDR2 YNNKEL (reference sequence). This CDR3 is 15 amino acids long. CDR3 DNA sequence: TGTGCCAGCACCCAAGCGACCCTCCAACAAGAGACCCAGTACTTC. It translates to CASTQATLQQETQYF.

This clonotype was recorded a few times. The chain combines TRBV6-2 or TRBV6-3 with TRBJ2-3, with D uncertain. The ends were cut back, 2 bases at V and 2 bases at J, with 8 bases in the middle. This CDR3 has 14 residues. Germline lookup yields CDR1 MNHEY and CDR2 SVGEGT. This CDR3 is CASSYGRYTDTQYF. CDR3 coding DNA: TGTGCCAGCAGTTACGGCCGATACACAGATACGCAGTATTTT.

This clonotype came up a few times. The J gene is TRBJ2-1, the V gene TRBV6-1, with TRBD2 matching 10 bases. V lost 6 bases and J lost 6; bases outside the gene matches: 5. CDR1 and CDR2 (germline): MNHNS, SASEGT. The CDR3 runs 14 residues. The CDR3 loop is CASRPGLAPNEQFF. For the CDR3, the DNA is TGTGCCAGCAGACCGGGACTAGCGCCCAATGAGCAGTTCTTC.

At least ten counts were recorded for this clonotype. The V call is TRBV19, the J call TRBJ2-1, with D possibly matching TRBD2 (6 bases). The CDR3 runs 14 residues. The V gene lost 3 bases and the J gene lost 4 bases, with 10 bases spanning the gap. Germline V gene lookup returns CDR1 LNHDA and CDR2 SQIVND (reference sequence). This CDR3 reads CASSIGAGYNEQFF. The CDR3 nucleotides are TGTGCCAGTAGTATTGGGGCGGGGTACAATGAGCAGTTCTTC.

This clonotype was recorded a few times. V and J are TRBV7-3 and TRBJ2-3; a weak D match, TRBD1 (6 bases). This CDR3 is 13 amino acids long. CDR1 is SGHTA, CDR2 FQGTGA, per germline. V lost 5 bases and J lost 7, with 13 bases in between. The CDR3 sequence is CASSLQQGYTQYF. DNA for the CDR3: TGTGCCAGCAGCCTCCAACAGGGCTATACGCAGTATTTT.

J is TRBJ2-4 and V is TRBV29-1; D gene uncertain. Germline lookup yields CDR1 SQVTM and CDR2 ANQGSEA. V dropped 4 bases and J dropped 0 bases, with 7 bases sitting between them. The CDR3 totals 13 residues. In DNA, the CDR3 is TGCAGCGTTGGGCCGCTAGCCAAAAACATTCAGTACTTC. Its protein product is CSVGPLAKNIQYF.

This clonotype appeared many times. This rearrangement joins TRBV4-2 to TRBJ2-1; 8 bases align to TRBD1. Germline CDR1 and CDR2: LGHNA and YNFKEQ. The CDR3 has 17 residues. With 1 base clipped from V and 0 bases from J, the junction kept 5 bases outside the gene matches. In DNA form, the CDR3 reads TGTGCCAGCAGCCAAGGATTGACAGGGGACTCCTACAATGAGCAGTTCTTC. Translating it yields CASSQGLTGDSYNEQFF.

In this sample, this clonotype turned up many times. This chain joins TRBV6-2 or TRBV6-3 and TRBJ2-7; the D is unclear. Trimming stripped 3 bases from V and 5 bases from J, with 11 bases between. Germline V CDR1 and CDR2: MNHEY, SVGEGT. The CDR3 contains 13 residues. This chain's CDR3 is CASSYNRKNEQYF. The CDR3 DNA is TGTGCCAGCAGTTATAACCGTAAGAACGAGCAGTACTTC.

The table lists this clonotype with a few counts. The chain joins TRBV5-6 to TRBJ2-7; TRBD2 agrees at 9 bases. The germline gives CDR1 SGHDT, CDR2 YYEEEE. The CDR3 consists of 16 residues. The ends lost 3 bases at V and 2 bases at J; junction bases unmatched: 9. CDR3 sequence: CASSSGLAQMPYEQYF. CDR3 in DNA: TGTGCCAGCAGCTCCGGACTAGCGCAGATGCCCTACGAGCAGTACTTC. Filled out from reference TRBV5-6 and TRBJ2-7, the complete variable domain reads DAGVTQSPTHLIKTRGQQVTLRCSPKSGHDTVSWYQQALGQGPQFIFQYYEEEERQRGNFPDRFSGHQFPNYSSELNVNALLLGDSALYLCASSSGLAQMPYEQYFGPGTRLTVT.

This clonotype was seen many times. This sequence joins TRBV28 and TRBJ2-7; 8 nucleotides match TRBD1. CDR1 is MDHEN, CDR2 SYDVKM, per germline. The CDR3 contains 15 residues. Germline trimming cut 8 bases from V and 2 bases from J; bases unmatched to any gene: 11. The CDR3, as DNA: TGTGCCAGCGAAACCACAGGGGGTACCCCCTACGAGCAGTACTTC. The encoded protein is CASETTGGTPYEQYF.

This clonotype was recorded many times. The chain is built from TRBV20-1 and TRBJ2-7, with 10 nucleotides matching TRBD1. The CDR3 totals 11 residues. In germline, CDR1 is DFQATT, CDR2 SNEGSKA (reference sequence). The CDR3 nucleotides are TGCTCCTGGACAGGGGGCTACGAGCAGTACTTC. It specifies CSWTGGYEQYF.

This clonotype was found a few times. The V call is TRBV28, the J call TRBJ1-5, with 11 bases that match TRBD1. Losses at the gene ends were 2 bases for V and 5 bases for J; bases not matched to a gene: 17. The CDR3 covers 20 residues. Germline-derived CDR1 and CDR2 are MDHEN and SYDVKM. CDR3 sequence: CASSLKLTRVDRGPHQPQHF. In DNA, the CDR3 is TGTGCCAGCAGTTTAAAACTTACCCGAGTGGACAGGGGGCCTCATCAGCCCCAGCATTTT.

The chain is built from TRBV7-6 and TRBJ1-6; TRBD1 might be the D (5 bases). Trimming pared 3 bases from V and 11 bases from J, leaving 11 bases between. The CDR3 loop spans 13 amino acids. CDR1 SGHVS and CDR2 FNYEAQ come from the germline V gene. The CDR3 protein is CASSFAGIAPLHF. Here the CDR3 DNA reads TGTGCCAGCAGCTTTGCAGGGATCGCACCCCTCCACTTT.